This T cell receptor (beta chain) was captured in a study of patients and donors after allogeneic stem cell transplantation. This clonotype appeared a few times. TCRdb itself ran the RT-PCR reads through MiXCR, one entry per CDR3 protein. This sample has 150,000 or so distinct CDR3 sequences, with approximately 24% found just once. Germline CDR1 MNHEY, CDR2 SVGAGI. V was trimmed by 5 bases and J by 0 bases, leaving 8 bases between them. There are 13 residues in the CDR3. The sequence came from a human donor who was either an allogeneic HSCT recipient or a stem cell or donor lymphocyte infusion donor (not recorded which). It is not recorded whose cells these are; they may come from a transplant donor. Source material: blood, either unsorted or a sorted T cell fraction (not recorded which). The genes are TRBV6-5 and TRBJ2-7; D is tentatively TRBD1 or TRBD2 (6 bases each). CDR3 nucleotides: TGTGCCAGCAGTGAGGGGGGCTCCTACGAGCAGTACTTC. Residues: CASSEGGSYEQYF.